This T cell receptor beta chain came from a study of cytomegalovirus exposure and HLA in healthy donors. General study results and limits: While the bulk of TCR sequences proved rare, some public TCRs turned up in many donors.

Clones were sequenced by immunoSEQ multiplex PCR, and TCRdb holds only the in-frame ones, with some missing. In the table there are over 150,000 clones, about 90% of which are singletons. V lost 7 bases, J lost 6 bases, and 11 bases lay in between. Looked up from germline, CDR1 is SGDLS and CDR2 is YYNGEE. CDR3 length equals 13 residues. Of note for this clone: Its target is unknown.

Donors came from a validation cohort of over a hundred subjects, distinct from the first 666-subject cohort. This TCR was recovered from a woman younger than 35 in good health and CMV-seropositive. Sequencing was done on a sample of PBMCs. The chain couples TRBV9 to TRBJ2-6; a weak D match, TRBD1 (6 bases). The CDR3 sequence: CASSQGEANVLTF. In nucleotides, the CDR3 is TGTGCCAGCTCACAGGGTGAGGCCAACGTCCTGACTTTC.